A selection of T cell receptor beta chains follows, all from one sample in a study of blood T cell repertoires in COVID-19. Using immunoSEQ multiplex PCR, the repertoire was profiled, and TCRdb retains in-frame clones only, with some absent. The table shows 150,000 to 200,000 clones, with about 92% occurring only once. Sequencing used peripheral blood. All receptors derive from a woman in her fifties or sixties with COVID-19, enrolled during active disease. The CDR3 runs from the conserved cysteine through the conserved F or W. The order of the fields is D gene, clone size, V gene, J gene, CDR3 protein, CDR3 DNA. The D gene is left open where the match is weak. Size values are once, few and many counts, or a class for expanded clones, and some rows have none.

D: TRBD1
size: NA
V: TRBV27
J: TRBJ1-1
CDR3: CASTSPYFRGQAFF
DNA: TGTGCCAGCACCTCCCCATATTTCAGGGGGCAAGCTTTCTTT

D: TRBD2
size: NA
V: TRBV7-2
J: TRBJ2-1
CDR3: CASSISGGSYNEQFF
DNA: TGTGCCAGCAGCATTAGCGGGGGTTCGTACAATGAGCAGTTCTTC

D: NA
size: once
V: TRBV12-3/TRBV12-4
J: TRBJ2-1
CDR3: CATGVYNEQFF
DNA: TGTGCGACCGGGGTATACAATGAGCAGTTCTTC

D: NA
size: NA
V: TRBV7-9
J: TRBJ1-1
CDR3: CASSLGSGGDTARNTEAFF
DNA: TGTGCCAGCAGCTTAGGGAGCGGGGGGGACACCGCACGGAACACTGAAGCTTTCTTT

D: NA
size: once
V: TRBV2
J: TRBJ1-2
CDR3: CASRVGAAINYGYTF
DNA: TGTGCCAGCAGGGTAGGGGCCGCGATTAACTATGGCTACACCTTC

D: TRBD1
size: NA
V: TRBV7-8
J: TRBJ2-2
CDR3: CASSLAGTGANTGELFF
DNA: TGTGCCAGCAGCTTAGCGGGGACAGGGGCGAACACCGGGGAGCTGTTTTTT

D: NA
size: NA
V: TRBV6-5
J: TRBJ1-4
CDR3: CASRSRVLPNEKLFF
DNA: TGTGCCAGCAGGAGCAGGGTTCTGCCAAATGAAAAACTGTTTTTT

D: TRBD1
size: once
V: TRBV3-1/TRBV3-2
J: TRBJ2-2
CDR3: CASSQGQGTGELFF
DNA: TGTGCCAGCAGCCAAGGACAGGGGACGGGGGAGCTGTTTTTT

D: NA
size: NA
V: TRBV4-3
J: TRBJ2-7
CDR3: CASSQGVRNYEQYF
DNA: TGCGCCAGCAGCCAAGGGGTGAGGAATTACGAGCAGTACTTC

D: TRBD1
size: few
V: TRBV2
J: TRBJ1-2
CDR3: CASSGNRGQGANYGYTF
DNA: TGTGCCAGCAGTGGTAACAGGGGCCAAGGAGCTAACTATGGCTACACCTTC

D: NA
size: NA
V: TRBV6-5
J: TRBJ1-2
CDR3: CASSYQGPSWGYTF
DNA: TGTGCCAGCAGTTACCAGGGTCCTTCATGGGGCTACACCTTC

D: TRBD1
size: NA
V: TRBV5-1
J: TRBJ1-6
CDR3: CASSGGTGDNSPLHF
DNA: TGCGCCAGCAGCGGGGGGACAGGGGATAATTCACCCCTCCACTTT

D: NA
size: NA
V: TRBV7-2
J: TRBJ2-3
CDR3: CASSPHAGGGLTDTQYF
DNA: TGTGCCAGCAGTCCTCACGCGGGCGGAGGCCTCACAGATACGCAGTATTTT

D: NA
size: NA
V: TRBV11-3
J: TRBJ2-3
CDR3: CASSAHSGSTDTQYF
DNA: TGTGCCAGCAGCGCACATAGCGGCAGCACAGATACGCAGTATTTT

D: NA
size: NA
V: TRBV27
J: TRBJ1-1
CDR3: CASSLASGLPNTEAFF
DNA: TGTGCCAGCAGTTTGGCCTCAGGACTACCGAACACTGAAGCTTTCTTT

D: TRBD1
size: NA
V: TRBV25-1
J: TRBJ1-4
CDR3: CASSPVTGVEEKLFF
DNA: TGTGCCAGCAGTCCGGTCACAGGGGTGGAAGAAAAACTGTTTTTT

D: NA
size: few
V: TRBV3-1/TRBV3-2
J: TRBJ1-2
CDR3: CASNVRGSYGYTF
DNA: TGTGCCAGCAACGTCAGGGGCAGCTATGGCTACACCTTC

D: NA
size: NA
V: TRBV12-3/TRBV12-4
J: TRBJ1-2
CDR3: CASSFGLGEGYTF
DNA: TGTGCCAGCAGTTTTGGTCTCGGGGAAGGCTACACCTTC

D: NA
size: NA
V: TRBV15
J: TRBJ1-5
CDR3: CATSRDRLGGAAPWQPQHF
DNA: TGTGCCACCAGCAGAGATCGATTGGGGGGGGCTGCACCCTGGCAGCCCCAGCATTTT

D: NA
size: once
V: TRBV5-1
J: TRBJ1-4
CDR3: CASSLNAGEKLFF
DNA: TGCGCCAGCAGCTTAAACGCAGGGGAAAAACTGTTTTTT

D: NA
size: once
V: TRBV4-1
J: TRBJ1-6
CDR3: CASSSDSVAWRWNSPLHF
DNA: TGCGCCAGCAGCTCAGACAGCGTGGCCTGGAGATGGAATTCACCCCTCCACTTT

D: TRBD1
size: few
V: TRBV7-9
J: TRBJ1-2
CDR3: CASSLQTGDFLRVDGYTF
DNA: TGTGCCAGCAGCCTACAGACAGGGGATTTTCTTCGCGTCGATGGCTACACCTTC

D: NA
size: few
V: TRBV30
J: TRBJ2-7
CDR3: CAWAHRAYEQYF
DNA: TGTGCCTGGGCCCACCGGGCCTACGAGCAGTACTTC

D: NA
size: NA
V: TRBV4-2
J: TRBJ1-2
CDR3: CASSQEGGQGSYGYTF
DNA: TGTGCCAGCAGCCAAGAGGGTGGGCAGGGGTCCTATGGCTACACCTTC

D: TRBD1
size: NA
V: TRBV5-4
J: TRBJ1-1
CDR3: CASSLPRTGGASEAFF
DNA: TGTGCCAGCAGCCTACCACGGACAGGGGGCGCCTCTGAAGCTTTCTTT

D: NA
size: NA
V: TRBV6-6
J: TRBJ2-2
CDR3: CASTPFLLGNTGELFF
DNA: TGTGCCAGCACTCCCTTTCTCCTAGGGAACACCGGGGAGCTGTTTTTT

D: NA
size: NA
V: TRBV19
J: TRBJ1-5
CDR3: CASTQDSNQPQHF
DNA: TGTGCCAGTACGCAGGATAGCAATCAGCCCCAGCATTTT

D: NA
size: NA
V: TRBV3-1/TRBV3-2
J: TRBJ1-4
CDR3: CASSQDSTGDDEKLFF
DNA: TGTGCCAGCAGCCAAGATTCGACAGGAGACGATGAAAAACTGTTTTTT

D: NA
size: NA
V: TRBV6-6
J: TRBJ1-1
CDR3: CASSYSREGQFSAFF
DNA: TGTGCCAGCAGTTACTCGAGGGAAGGACAGTTCTCAGCTTTCTTT

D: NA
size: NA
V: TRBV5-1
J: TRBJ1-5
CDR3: CASSLDMDQPQHF
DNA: TGCGCCAGCAGCTTAGACATGGATCAGCCCCAGCATTTT

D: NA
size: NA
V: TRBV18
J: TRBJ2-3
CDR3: CASCRGSTDTQYF
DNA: TGTGCCAGCTGTCGGGGGAGCACAGATACGCAGTATTTT

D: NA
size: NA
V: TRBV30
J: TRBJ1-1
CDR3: CAWNAGQSNTEAFF
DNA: TGTGCCTGGAATGCCGGACAGTCAAACACTGAAGCTTTCTTT

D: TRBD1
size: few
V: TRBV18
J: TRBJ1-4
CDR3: CASSPTGGQLRNEKLFF
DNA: TGTGCCAGCTCACCCACAGGGGGGCAGTTGAGGAATGAAAAACTGTTTTTT

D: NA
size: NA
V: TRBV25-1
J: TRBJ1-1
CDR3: CASRGDWNTEAFF
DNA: TGTGCCAGCAGGGGCGATTGGAACACTGAAGCTTTCTTT

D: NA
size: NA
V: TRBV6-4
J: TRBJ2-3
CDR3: CASSREADTDTQYF
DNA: TGTGCCAGCAGTAGGGAGGCCGACACAGATACGCAGTATTTT

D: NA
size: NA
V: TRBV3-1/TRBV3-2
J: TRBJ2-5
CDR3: CASSGSTGAYSAQYF
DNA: TGTGCCAGCAGCGGGTCCACAGGCGCCTATTCGGCCCAGTACTTC

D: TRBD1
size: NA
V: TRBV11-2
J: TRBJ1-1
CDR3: CASSLDTGQGARAFF
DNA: TGTGCCAGCAGCTTAGATACGGGACAGGGGGCGCGAGCTTTCTTT

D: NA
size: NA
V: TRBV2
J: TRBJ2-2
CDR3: CASRGRELFF
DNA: TGTGCCAGCAGGGGCCGGGAGCTGTTTTTT

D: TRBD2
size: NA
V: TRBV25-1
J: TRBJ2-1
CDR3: CASSEGGGLADLDEQFF
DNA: TGTGCCAGCAGTGAAGGGGGAGGGCTAGCGGACCTGGATGAGCAGTTCTTC

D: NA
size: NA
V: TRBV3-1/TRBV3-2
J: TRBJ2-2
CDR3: CASLQGPYTGELFF
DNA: TGTGCCAGCCTGCAGGGGCCCTACACCGGGGAGCTGTTTTTT

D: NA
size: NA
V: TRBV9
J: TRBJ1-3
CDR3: CASSAEALGGAGNTIYF
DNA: TGTGCCAGCAGCGCCGAAGCTCTGGGGGGGGCTGGAAACACCATATATTTT

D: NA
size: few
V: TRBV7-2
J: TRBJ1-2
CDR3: CASSLQGTTNYGYTF
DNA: TGTGCCAGCAGCTTACAGGGGACAACTAACTATGGCTACACCTTC